This T cell receptor (beta chain) is from a study of PD-1 blockade in classical Hodgkin lymphoma. The wider study: Every 2 weeks, patients got 3 mg/kg intravenous nivolumab.

Every single patient, without exception, relapsed after autologous stem cell transplantation, and brentuximab vedotin exposure varied. Complete response, partial response or progressive disease constituted the best responses recorded. Produced via immunoSEQ multiplex PCR; TCRdb's table is partial and in-frame only. Among about 94,000 clones listed, approximately 89% were seen once. This sample comprised peripheral blood mononuclear cells (PBMCs), obtained before the second cycle of nivolumab. This receptor was taken from a human donor with classical Hodgkin lymphoma.

CDR3 DNA: TGTGCCTGGAGGAGAGGGGGTTTGAATGAGCAGTTCTTC. Translation: CAWRRGGLNEQFF. V and J are TRBV30 and TRBJ2-1; TRBD1 might be the D (6 bases). Germline loops: CDR1 GTSNPN, CDR2 SVGIG (reference sequence). The CDR3 is 13 amino acids. Deletions cut 3 bases from V and 7 bases from J, with 13 bases between.